Detailed here is one T cell receptor beta chain. Its antigen remains unknown. This sample is drawn from a study of shared clonotypes between healthy human individuals. For the study at large: Each donor had three CD4 naive, three CD4 memory, two CD8 naive and one CD8 memory plate.

Researchers divided each subset's genomic DNA evenly across several immunoSEQ plates. This table comes from immunoSEQ multiplex PCR, and its TCRdb copy is limited to in-frame clones, with some not included. Here the sample spans more than 2 million clones, 80% to 95% being singletons. General study results and limits: In general, naive subsets displayed greater estimated richness than memory subsets did.

The germline CDR1 and CDR2 sequences are MNHNS and SASEGT. This CDR3 region has 13 residues. V was shortened by 6 bases and J by 1 base, with 9 bases between the two germline ends. Naive-designated CD8 cells lacked CD45RO, were positively enriched for CCR7, and omitted terminally differentiated effector memory CD45RA+ cells. The receptor was isolated from a man between 18 and 35 years old in good health. Some clones in this sample may be carry-over from other donors' samples. The rearrangement joins TRBV6-1 to TRBJ1-1; D gene unclear. Sequences were obtained from naive CD8+ T cells from PBMCs. The CDR3 nucleotides are TGTGCCAGCAGGACGCAACCGAACACTGAAGCTTTCTTT. Amino acids: CASRTQPNTEAFF.